Shown below are 25 T cell receptor beta chains from a single sample sequenced in a study of control samples from healthy donors and cancer patients. Profiling relied on immunoSEQ multiplex PCR, and the TCRdb table lists in-frame clones only, not all of them. This table holds around 110,000 clones, over 85% found once. Material: blood. The receptors stem from a man younger than 40 in good health.

This chain uses TRBV29-1 with TRBJ2-1; D remains unclear. Germline lookup yields CDR1 SQVTM and CDR2 ANQGSEA. The CDR3 sequence is 14 residues long. Trimming removed 0 bases from V and 6 bases from J, with 12 bases in between. DNA for the CDR3: TGCAGCGTTGAAGATCGTGGCAGGATCAATGAGCAGTTCTTC. Protein sequence: CSVEDRGRINEQFF.

The CDR3 nucleotides read TGTGCCAGCAGCACTTGGGCAGGGGCCAACGTCCTGACTTTC. Protein: CASSTWAGANVLTF. V and J are TRBV14 and TRBJ2-6; D is uncertain. CDR1 and CDR2 from the germline V gene are SGHDN and FVKESK. Deletions cut 5 bases from V and 4 bases from J, with 9 bases between. This CDR3 is 14 amino acids long.

J is TRBJ1-5 and V is TRBV7-2, with TRBD1 matching 9 bases. Losses at the gene ends were 4 bases for V and 7 bases for J; bases not matched to a gene: 5. Germline-derived CDR1 and CDR2 are SGHTA and FQGNSA. The CDR3 covers 14 residues. CDR3 sequence: CASSSGQGSQPQHF. In nucleotides, the CDR3 is TGTGCCAGCAGCTCGGGACAGGGTAGCCAGCCCCAGCATTTT.

The rearrangement uses TRBV5-4 and TRBJ1-1; D is perhaps TRBD1 (6 bases). Trimming pared 6 bases from V and 7 bases from J, leaving 10 bases between. CDR3 length: 11 amino acids. Germline CDR1 reads SGHNT; CDR2 reads YYREEE (reference sequence). The CDR3 DNA reads as TGTGCCAGCACCGAGGGGGGTGAAGCTTTCTTT. Protein: CASTEGGEAFF.

The chain employs TRBV2 and TRBJ1-5, with TRBD1 as a possible D gene (6 bases). Germline values: CDR1 SNHLY, CDR2 FYNNEI. CDR3 size: 15 residues. The ends were cut back, 6 bases at V and 1 base at J, with 13 bases in the middle. The CDR3 DNA follows: TGTGCCAGCAGCGAGCTCGGACAGAGCAATCAGCCCCAGCATTTT. This gives the protein CASSELGQSNQPQHF.

In this sample, this clone turned up once. The genes are TRBV10-2 and TRBJ1-1; no clear D gene. CDR3 length equals 13 residues. The V end lost 1 base, the J end lost 7 bases, and 10 bases lay between the germline ends. Germline V CDR1 and CDR2: WSHSY, SAAADI. The CDR3 loop reads CASSEFLESEAFF. The CDR3 region has the DNA TGCGCCAGCAGTGAGTTCTTAGAGAGTGAAGCTTTCTTT.

This sequence joins TRBV19 and TRBJ1-1; D unclear. Germline CDR1 and CDR2: LNHDA and SQIVND (reference sequence). V lost 6 bases and J lost 5, with 16 bases in between. CDR3 length equals 14 residues. The CDR3 region is CASRKHVRWTEAFF. CDR3 DNA: TGTGCCAGTAGGAAACACGTCCGATGGACTGAAGCTTTCTTT.

This clone was seen only a few times. This chain connects TRBV19 to TRBJ1-5, with a weak D call TRBD1 (6 bases). The CDR3 is made up of 13 amino acids. Trimming pared 8 bases from V and 5 bases from J, leaving 13 bases between. Germline CDR1 and CDR2: LNHDA and SQIVND (reference sequence). CDR3 sequence (DNA): TGTGCCAGTGAGGGGGGCTTGGATCAGCCCCAGCATTTT. Translated: CASEGGLDQPQHF. The full variable domain, its missing parts supplied by reference TRBV19 and TRBJ1-5, is DGGITQSPKYLFRKEGQNVTLSCEQNLNHDAMYWYRQDPGQGLRLIYYSQIVNDFQKGDIAEGYSVSREKKESFPLTVTSAQKNPTAFYLCASEGGLDQPQHFGDGTRLSIL.

The chain uses TRBV5-1 and TRBJ2-1; tentatively, D is TRBD2 (6 bases). Germline CDR1 reads SGHRS; CDR2 reads YFSETQ. CDR3 length: 13 residues. Trimming shortened V by 4 bases and J by 9 bases, and 14 bases separated the two germline ends. This chain's CDR3 is CASSDVLASEQFF. DNA of the CDR3: TGCGCCAGCAGCGACGTCCTAGCGAGTGAGCAGTTCTTC. The variable domain in full, with the rest retrieved from reference TRBV5-1 and TRBJ2-1, is KAGVTQTPRYLIKTRGQQVTLSCSPISGHRSVSWYQQTPGQGLQFLFEYFSETQRNKGNFPGRFSGRQFSNSRSEMNVSTLELGDSALYLCASSDVLASEQFFGPGTRLTVL.

V is TRBV11-2 and J is TRBJ1-1, with TRBD1 identical over 8 bases. This CDR3 contains 16 residues. Losses at the gene ends were 5 bases for V and 5 bases for J; bases not matched to a gene: 13. Germline loops: CDR1 SGHAT, CDR2 FQNNGV. The CDR3 is CASSTGQGLGGTEAFF. The CDR3 DNA is TGTGCCAGCAGCACCGGACAGGGCTTGGGCGGAACTGAAGCTTTCTTT.

This clone was counted between two and nine times. The rearrangement links TRBV7-9 to TRBJ1-2; 8 bases line up with TRBD1. The V gene end was trimmed by 3 bases and the J gene end by 3 bases; junction bases not matched to a gene: 3. Germline CDR1 and CDR2: SEHNR and FQNEAQ (reference sequence). The length of the CDR3 is 14 residues. The CDR3 sequence: CASSFGQGDYGYTF. The CDR3 DNA follows: TGTGCCAGCAGCTTCGGACAGGGAGACTATGGCTACACCTTC.

J is TRBJ2-1 and V is TRBV7-9; no definite D call. Deletions cut 1 base from V and 6 bases from J, with 4 bases between. The CDR3 contains 12 residues. Germline V gene data show CDR1 as SEHNR and CDR2 as FQNEAQ (reference sequence). The CDR3 nucleotides are TGTGCCAGCAGCTTAGGCAGCAATGAGCAGTTCTTC. It codes for CASSLGSNEQFF.

The chain employs TRBV2 and TRBJ2-6, with a possible D match to TRBD1 (6 bases). CDR3 length: 14 residues. The V end lost 7 bases, the J end lost 8 bases, and 15 bases lay between the germline ends. The germline CDR1 and CDR2 sequences are SNHLY and FYNNEI. The CDR3, as DNA: TGTGCCAGCAACACAGTGACAGGCTCCAACGTCCTGACTTTC. Translation: CASNTVTGSNVLTF.

J is TRBJ2-3 and V is TRBV11-3; D gene uncertain. Germline lookup yields CDR1 SGHNT and CDR2 YENEEA. V was pared by 3 bases and J by 4 bases, with 8 bases between. The CDR3 covers 13 residues. The CDR3 nucleotides are TGTGCCAGCAGCTTCCGGGCTCCAGATACGCAGTATTTT. Residues: CASSFRAPDTQYF.

The chain combines TRBV6-1 with TRBJ2-7; the D gene is possibly TRBD2 (6 bases). The CDR3 length is 15 residues. Per the germline V gene, CDR1 is MNHNS and CDR2 is SASEGT. Deletions cut 5 bases from V and 7 bases from J, with 21 bases between. CDR3 residues: CASSPPGLSSGEQYV. Here the CDR3 DNA reads TGTGCCAGCAGTCCACCGGGACTCTCCTCGGGTGAGCAGTACGTC.

The chain uses TRBV3-1 (or the pseudogene TRBV3-2) and TRBJ2-6, with D tentatively TRBD1 (5 bases). The CDR3 has 16 residues. The germline V gene has CDR1 LGHDT and CDR2 YNNKEL (reference sequence). V lost 1 base and J lost 0, with 7 bases in between. CDR3 in DNA: TGTGCCAGCAGCCAAGGCAGGGTCTCTGGGGCCAACGTCCTGACTTTC. It translates to CASSQGRVSGANVLTF.

The chain links TRBV28 to TRBJ2-5; 8 nucleotides agree with TRBD2. The V gene's germline CDR1 is MDHEN and CDR2 SYDVKM. The V and J ends lost 10 bases and 1 base, in that order; junction bases with no gene match: 5. The CDR3 loop spans 13 amino acids. The CDR3 is CAISSGVQETQYF. DNA for the CDR3: TGTGCCATTAGTAGCGGGGTCCAAGAGACCCAGTACTTC.

J is TRBJ2-7 and V is TRBV2, with TRBD2 as a possible D gene (6 bases). CDR1 and CDR2 (germline): SNHLY, FYNNEI. The CDR3 sequence is 17 residues long. The germline V and J ends were trimmed by 6 bases and 6 bases, with 27 bases remaining between them. Here the CDR3 reads CASRGLSKRLTPGEQYV. CDR3 nucleotide sequence: TGTGCCAGCAGGGGACTCAGTAAGCGACTTACCCCGGGCGAGCAGTACGTC.

The chain is built from TRBV4-1 and TRBJ2-3, with 8 positions matching TRBD2. The length of the CDR3 is 15 residues. With 6 bases clipped from V and 10 bases from J, the junction kept 15 bases outside the gene matches. Germline values: CDR1 MGHRA, CDR2 YSYEKL. CDR3 region: CASSLEASGPVAQYF. CDR3 sequence (DNA): TGCGCCAGCAGTCTCGAGGCTAGCGGGCCCGTGGCGCAGTATTTT.

This chain joins TRBV18 and TRBJ1-2; tentative D call: TRBD1 (5 bases). The CDR3 consists of 14 residues. Germline V gene sequence: CDR1 KGHSH, CDR2 LQKENI. V gave up 2 bases and J gave up 7 bases, with 14 bases separating them. CDR3 bases: TGTGCCAGCTCACCAGAATCAGGGATGGGTGGCTACACCTTC. This translates into CASSPESGMGGYTF.

This chain links TRBV5-1 with TRBJ2-3, with D tentatively TRBD1 (6 bases). The CDR3 length is 15 residues. In germline, CDR1 is SGHRS, CDR2 YFSETQ. V was clipped by 0 bases and J by 2 bases, with 10 bases between them. CDR3 sequence reads: CASSLEDRDTDTQYF. In DNA form, the CDR3 reads TGCGCCAGCAGCTTGGAGGACAGAGACACAGATACGCAGTATTTT.

This clone was picked up a small number of times. The chain combines TRBV5-1 with TRBJ2-3; D is possibly TRBD2 (5 bases). The germline V gene has CDR1 SGHRS and CDR2 YFSETQ. The V and J ends lost 4 bases and 1 base respectively, with 10 bases between them. This CDR3 has 14 amino acids. CDR3: CASSPRTGTDTQYF. DNA of the CDR3: TGCGCCAGCAGCCCCCGGACTGGCACAGATACGCAGTATTTT.

This clone was counted a few times. V and J are TRBV6-2 or TRBV6-3 and TRBJ1-1; tentatively, D is TRBD1 (5 bases). This CDR3 spans 15 amino acids. Per the germline V gene, CDR1 is MNHEY and CDR2 is SVGEGT. The V end was cut by 7 bases, the J end by 2 bases, with 17 bases between. The DNA for the CDR3 is TGTGCCAGCATCCCTGTTATGAGGGGAAACACTGAAGCTTTCTTT. It specifies CASIPVMRGNTEAFF.

This chain connects TRBV7-2 to TRBJ1-1; D might be TRBD1 (5 bases). The CDR3 runs to 13 residues. V was clipped by 5 bases and J by 2 bases, with 9 bases between them. CDR1 is SGHTA and CDR2 is FQGNSA in the germline V gene. The DNA for the CDR3 is TGTGCCAGCAGCGCCGGGACCAACACTGAAGCTTTCTTT. Its protein product is CASSAGTNTEAFF.

The chain recombines TRBV27 with TRBJ1-3; D uncertain. The CDR3 loop spans 13 amino acids. Per germline, CDR1 MNHEY and CDR2 SMNVEV (reference sequence). Trimming left V 5 bases short and J 0 bases short, with 5 bases between. As DNA, the CDR3 is TGTGCCAGCAGTGCCAACTCTGGAAACACCATATATTTT. It translates to CASSANSGNTIYF.